The TCR beta chain described here comes from a study of shared clonotypes between healthy human individuals. Data came from immunoSEQ multiplex PCR; TCRdb stores just in-frame clones and leaves some out. The sample carries about 2.5 million clones, approximately 90% recorded once. Sequenced: naive CD4+ T cells from PBMCs. The subset: CD45RA+ positively selected. The receptor was derived from a young man in good health. Some clones in this sample may be carry-over from other donors' samples.

The CDR3 spells CATSRAGLAGDNEQFF. The CDR3 region has the DNA TGTGCCACCAGCAGGGCGGGACTAGCGGGTGACAATGAGCAGTTCTTC. The chain carries TRBV15 and TRBJ2-1; 12 nucleotides agree with TRBD2. Looked up from germline, CDR1 is LNHNV and CDR2 is YYDKDF (reference sequence). The CDR3 has 16 residues. The V and J ends lost 3 bases and 5 bases, in that order; junction bases with no gene match: 5.